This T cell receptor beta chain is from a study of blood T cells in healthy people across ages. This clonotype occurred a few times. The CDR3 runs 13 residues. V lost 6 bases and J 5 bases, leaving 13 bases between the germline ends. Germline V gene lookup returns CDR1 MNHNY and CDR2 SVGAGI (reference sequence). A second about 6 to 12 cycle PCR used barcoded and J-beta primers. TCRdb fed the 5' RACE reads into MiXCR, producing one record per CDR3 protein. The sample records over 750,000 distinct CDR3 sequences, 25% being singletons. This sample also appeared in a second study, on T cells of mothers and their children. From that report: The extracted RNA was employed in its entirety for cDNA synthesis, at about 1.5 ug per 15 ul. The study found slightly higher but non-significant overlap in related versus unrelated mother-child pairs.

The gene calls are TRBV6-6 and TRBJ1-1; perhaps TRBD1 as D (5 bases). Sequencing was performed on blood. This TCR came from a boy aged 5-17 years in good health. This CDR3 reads CASSPIGVTEAFF. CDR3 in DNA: TGTGCCAGCAGCCCCATAGGGGTTACTGAAGCTTTCTTT.